The entry below gives a single TCR beta chain sequence along with its context. It lacks a known antigen. Per-nucleotide qualities are absent, and no much larger clonotype sits a single base away. Library construction relied on PCR. Instrument used: Illumina HiSeq 4000. Preparation of bulk TCR libraries followed a previously described approach, with the TCR primers listed in Table S5. The Qiagen AllPrep DNA/RNA kit was used to purify total RNA. Before analysis, reads from multiple sequencing runs of one library were combined. Turning to the authors' computational methods: Reads were retained only if the reads had an exact TCR constant sequence, and the retained reads were trimmed to 150 nt and grouped according to their 12-nt molecular barcodes. Reads inside each barcode group were sub-clustered using a 15% Levenshtein threshold, and a quality-weighted consensus sequence was constructed for each RNA molecule. Non-functional sequences were filtered out, along with any lower-count sequence sitting one edit away from another sequence. Based on fitting two negative binomial distributions, any barcode sub-cluster with under 20% of the maximum read count was discarded. Using fastp at Q25 and MiXCR, TCRdb reprocessed the public reads and kept productive beta chains. Rows with one shared CDR3 protein collapse into an entry with the most common genes and DNA. TCRdb's processing, not the authors', yielded these V and J calls. Within this sample are under 600,000 distinct CDR3 sequences, with 20% to 25% of them counted one time only. 0.7% to 1% of the sample lies in the top ten.

The record originates from a study of molecular identifiers for immune sequencing clone quantification (dated by TCRdb to about 2018). At the level of the whole study: For a replicate experiment, RNA from about 20,000 or 100,000 naive CD8 T cells was divided into five aliquots, of which four were sequenced. This methods study used CD8 T cells to benchmark TCR RNA copy counting and molecular-identifier clustering-based TCR repertoire sequencing (MIDCIRS). The paper's findings and limits, for the study overall: In CMV-specific effector cells, over 99% of molecules were held by clones above 20 RNA copies, whereas under 1% of molecules were held by such clones in naive cells. Identical TCR molecules sharing a barcode could cause highly expanded clone sizes to be underestimated. Modeling estimated about three recovered TCR RNA copies per cell, compared with about 10 by digital PCR, which implies 30% to 35% capture efficiency. Naive libraries contained spiked-in Jurkat TCR RNA (roughly ten copies' worth), which is not part of the donor repertoire. Spiked-in Jurkat TCR RNA equivalent to a single cell was reported to be detectable even among one million naive CD8 T cells. When barcode sub-clustering was omitted, TCR diversity was inflated by chimeric consensus sequences, with chimeras reaching as high as 47%.

Naive CD8 T cell libraries were made from approximately 20,000 to 1,000,000 sorted cells using 10%, 30% or 50% of purified RNA. Naive CD8 T cells were FACS-sorted as CD8+CD4-CCR7+CD45RA+ on a BD FACSAria II into RLT Plus buffer. Detection sensitivity was tested by spiking Jurkat RNA equal to ten or so TCR copies' worth into samples containing roughly 19,000-1,000,000 naive CD8 T cells. CD8 T cells were enriched using RosetteSep CD8+ T Cell Enrichment Cocktail and Ficoll-Paque, and the enriched cells then underwent ACK red cell lysis. This TCR derives from a human donor in good health. Some libraries in this study had Jurkat cell RNA spiked in. Specimen: naive CD8+ T cells from blood, with Jurkat cell RNA spiked in. In light of the paper, this sample's cell subset or site label describes: FACS-sorted CD8+CD4-CCR7+CD45RA+ naive T cells.

The DNA sequence reads TGTGCGGTCCGAGTGGACACTGAAGCTTTCTTT. Translated, this is CAVRVDTEAFF. Recombination linked TRBV19 to TRBJ1-1; the D gene is not confidently resolved. The CDR3 starts with the cysteine, ends with the phenylalanine, and has 11 residues. The kept DNA is CDR3 alone, 33 bases in frame from the first base. The germline V gene (reference sequence) sets CDR1 to LNHDA and CDR2 to SQIVND.